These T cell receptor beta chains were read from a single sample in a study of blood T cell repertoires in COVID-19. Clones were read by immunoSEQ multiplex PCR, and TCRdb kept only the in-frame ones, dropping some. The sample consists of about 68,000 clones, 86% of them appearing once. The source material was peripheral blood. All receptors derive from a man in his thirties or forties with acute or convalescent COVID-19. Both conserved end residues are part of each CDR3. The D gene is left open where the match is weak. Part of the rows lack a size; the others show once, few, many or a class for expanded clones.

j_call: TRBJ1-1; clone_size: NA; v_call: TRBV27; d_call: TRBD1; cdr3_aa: CASSPNPQGAEAFF; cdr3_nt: TGTGCCAGCAGTCCAAACCCACAGGGGGCTGAAGCTTTCTTT
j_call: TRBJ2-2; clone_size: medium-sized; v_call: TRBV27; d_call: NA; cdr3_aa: CASSLPYTGELFF; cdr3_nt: TGTGCCAGCAGTTTACCGTACACCGGGGAGCTGTTTTTT
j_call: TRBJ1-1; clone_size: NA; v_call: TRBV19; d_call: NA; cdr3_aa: CASSPRAGTPEAFF; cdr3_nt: TGTGCCAGTAGTCCACGTGCGGGAACACCTGAAGCTTTCTTT
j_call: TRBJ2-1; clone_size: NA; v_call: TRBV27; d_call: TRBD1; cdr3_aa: CASSSGQSSYNEQFF; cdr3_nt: TGTGCCAGCAGTTCGGGACAGAGCTCCTACAATGAGCAGTTCTTC
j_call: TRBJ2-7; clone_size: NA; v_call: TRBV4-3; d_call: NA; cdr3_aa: CASSQEKGLPYEQYF; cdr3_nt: TGCGCCAGCAGCCAAGAAAAGGGGTTGCCCTACGAGCAGTACTTC
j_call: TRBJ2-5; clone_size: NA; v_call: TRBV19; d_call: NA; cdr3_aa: CASKALGAGQETQYF; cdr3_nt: TGTGCCAGTAAAGCGCTAGGCGCGGGACAAGAGACCCAGTACTTC
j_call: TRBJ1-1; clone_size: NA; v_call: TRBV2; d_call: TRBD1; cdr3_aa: CASSEIRDRRSMNTEAFF; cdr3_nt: TGTGCCAGCAGTGAAATTAGGGACAGGCGCTCTATGAACACTGAAGCTTTCTTT
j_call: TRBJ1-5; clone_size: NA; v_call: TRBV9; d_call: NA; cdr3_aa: CASSRGANQPQHF; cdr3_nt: TGTGCCAGCAGCAGGGGTGCCAATCAGCCCCAGCATTTT
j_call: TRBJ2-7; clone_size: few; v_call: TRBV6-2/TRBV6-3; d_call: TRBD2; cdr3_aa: CASSYTSETLYEQYF; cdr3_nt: TGTGCCAGCAGTTACACTAGCGAGACCTTATACGAGCAGTACTTC
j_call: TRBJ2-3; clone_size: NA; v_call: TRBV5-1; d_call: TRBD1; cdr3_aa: CASSPKRQGTDTQYF; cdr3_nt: TGCGCCAGCAGCCCCAAACGACAGGGGACAGATACGCAGTATTTT
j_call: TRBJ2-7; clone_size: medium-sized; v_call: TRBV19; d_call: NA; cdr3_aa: CASSIVQDSDEQYF; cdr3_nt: TGTGCCAGTAGTATTGTCCAGGATTCGGACGAGCAGTACTTC
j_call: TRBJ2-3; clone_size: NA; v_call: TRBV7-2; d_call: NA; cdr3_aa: CASSLPPGDTQYF; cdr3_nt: TGTGCCAGCAGCCTTCCTCCCGGAGATACGCAGTATTTT
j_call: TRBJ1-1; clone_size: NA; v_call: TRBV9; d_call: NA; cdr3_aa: CASSPPQGHEAFF; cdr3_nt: TGTGCCAGCAGCCCCCCACAGGGACACGAAGCTTTCTTT
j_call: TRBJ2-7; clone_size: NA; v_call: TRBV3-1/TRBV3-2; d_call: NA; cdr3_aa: CASSQYNEQYF; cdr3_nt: TGTGCCAGCAGCCAATACAACGAGCAGTACTTC
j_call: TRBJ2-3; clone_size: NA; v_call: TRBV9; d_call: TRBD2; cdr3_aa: CASSVGGRAWDTQYF; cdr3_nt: TGTGCCAGCAGCGTCGGCGGGAGGGCCTGGGATACGCAGTATTTT
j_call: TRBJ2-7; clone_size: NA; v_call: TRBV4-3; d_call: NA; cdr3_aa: CASSQDRGFYEQYF; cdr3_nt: TGCGCCAGCAGCCAAGATCGGGGTTTCTACGAGCAGTACTTC
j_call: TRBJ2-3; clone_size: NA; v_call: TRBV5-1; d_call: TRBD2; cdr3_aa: CASSLLAGSTDTQYF; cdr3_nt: TGCGCCAGCAGCTTACTAGCGGGAAGCACAGATACGCAGTATTTT
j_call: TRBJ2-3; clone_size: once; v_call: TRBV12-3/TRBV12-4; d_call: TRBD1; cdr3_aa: CASSQGADTQYF; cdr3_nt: TGTGCCAGCAGCCAGGGGGCAGATACGCAGTATTTT
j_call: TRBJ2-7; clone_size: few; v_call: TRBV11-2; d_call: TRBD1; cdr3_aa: CASSLGPDRAREQYF; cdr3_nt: TGTGCCAGCAGCTTAGGCCCGGACAGGGCTCGGGAGCAGTACTTC
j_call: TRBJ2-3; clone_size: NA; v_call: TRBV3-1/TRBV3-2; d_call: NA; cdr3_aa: CASSPRDLNTQYF; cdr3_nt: TGTGCCAGCAGCCCCCGGGACTTGAATACGCAGTATTTT
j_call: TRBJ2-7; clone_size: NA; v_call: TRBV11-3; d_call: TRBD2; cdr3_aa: CASSPPVGTSGALSSYEQYF; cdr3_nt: TGTGCCAGCAGCCCTCCGGTGGGGACTAGCGGGGCGTTAAGCTCCTACGAGCAGTACTTC
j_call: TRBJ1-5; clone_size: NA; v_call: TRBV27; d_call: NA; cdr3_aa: CASSFLPGHHQHF; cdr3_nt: TGTGCCAGCAGTTTCTTGCCGGGACACCACCAGCATTTT
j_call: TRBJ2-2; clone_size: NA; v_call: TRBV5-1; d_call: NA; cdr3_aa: CASSFGTGELFF; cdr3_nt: TGCGCCAGCAGCTTCGGCACCGGGGAGCTGTTTTTT
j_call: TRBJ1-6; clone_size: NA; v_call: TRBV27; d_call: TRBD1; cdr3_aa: CASSRLGQGEGTPLHF; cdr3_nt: TGTGCCAGCAGTCGCCTAGGACAGGGGGAAGGAACACCCCTCCACTTT
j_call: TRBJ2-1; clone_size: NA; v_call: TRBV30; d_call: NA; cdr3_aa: CAWTRGNLGYEQFF; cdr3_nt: TGTGCCTGGACCAGGGGTAACCTTGGGTATGAGCAGTTCTTC